The present entry profiles one T cell receptor beta chain with its context. The data were obtained in a study of blood T cell repertoires in COVID-19. Study-level information: From the United States, Italy and Spain came samples of acute and convalescent COVID-19. T cells, B-cell-depleted T cells, or PBMCs supplied cDNA or gDNA.

Participants were placed into cohorts based on the clinical history they reported. Here immunoSEQ multiplex PCR was the method, and the copy in TCRdb shows in-frame clones only, minus some. The data hold about 270,000 clones, with about nine tenths observed a single time. This receptor was obtained from a woman in her sixties or seventies who had recovered from COVID-19. The sequencing sample was made of PBMCs or T cells enriched from blood (not recorded which).

CDR3 residues: CAAGGSGLAGNTIYF. DNA for the CDR3: TGTGCCGCGGGGGGGTCAGGGCTTGCTGGAAACACCATATATTTT. J is TRBJ1-3 and V is TRBV6-5, with D possibly matching TRBD1 (5 bases). Germline lookup yields CDR1 MNHEY and CDR2 SVGAGI. Between the trimmed V and J ends, which lost 11 bases and 2 bases, there was a span of 19 bases. This CDR3 is built from 15 residues.